This TCR beta chain was captured by sequencing in a study of T cells in localized non-small cell lung cancer (TCRdb year 2020). About the full investigation: The study examined T cell repertoires in approximately 240 patients with early-stage NSCLC and compared tumors with uninvolved tumor-adjacent lungs. All 250 or so NSCLC patients in the cohort were treatment-naive and had localized lung tumors that were resected. NSCLC patients had a mean age of roughly 64 years, and around 130 were male and 107 female.

The study at large found these results: The highest T cell clonality was observed in uninvolved tumor-adjacent lung, where clonality exceeded that of tumor, suggesting that antigenic responses were more focused in uninvolved tumor-adjacent lung. Higher T cell density in blood was associated with longer overall survival, whereas higher clonality in adjacent lung was associated with shorter survival. Because multi-region tumor sequencing was not performed, intratumor heterogeneity could not be ruled out. A median of roughly 58 of the top 100 tumor clones were detected in paired uninvolved adjacent lung, and around 30 of these tumor clones were also found among the top 100 clones of the paired uninvolved adjacent lung. Since the design was exploratory, TCR variables were selected using unadjusted p-values with no false-discovery rate correction.

In this sample, this clone turned up once. The specificity of this receptor is unknown. No per-base quality is available; no much larger clone lies one base away. TCR beta CDR3 regions were sequenced from DNA using the immunoSEQ Assay. The authors processed their data as follows. To compute T cell density, TCR beta template counts were normalized to usable DNA, which was estimated by amplifying housekeeping genes. Richness was estimated using the preseqR package, with extrapolation to 400,000 templates for PBMC samples and to 120,000 templates for tissue samples. Clonality was defined by subtracting Pielou's evenness from one. To identify tissue-enriched TCRs, differential abundance testing was run on productive amino-acid clonotypes with a minimum total count of 5 and an alpha of 0.1. The Jaccard Index and the Morisita Overlap Index were used to measure repertoire overlap between compartments. GLIPH grouped TCR beta CDR3s together with public tetramer-defined viral CDR3s, and a viral motif had to include at least three viral sequences and show V-gene enrichment. What TCRdb holds here is the immuneACCESS table cut down to in-frame rearrangements. Part of the clones is not present; checked against another copy, under half of the missing clones reflect an unresolved V gene, and the others are unexplained. V, J and clone size are taken as reported in that table, and D and trimming were inferred from the DNA itself. Present in this sample are just over 15,000 clones, around 87% of which were seen just once. The ten largest make up under 35% of the sample.

At diagnosis, tumor, uninvolved tumor-adjacent lung and peripheral blood were collected and then preserved as a mix of FFPE and fresh-frozen material. Blood samples were analyzed as peripheral blood mononuclear cells for TCR repertoire profiling. Germline trimming amounts to 1 base on V and 5 bases on J, with 4 as the count of junction bases outside the gene matches. Based on the germline V gene (reference sequence), the CDR1 and CDR2 sequences are LNHDA and SQIVND. The CDR3 starts with the cysteine, ends with the phenylalanine, and has 16 residues. Kept here is only the CDR3 DNA, which spans 48 bases and is read in frame from base 1.

The receptor comes from a male donor at least 60 years old with stage II lung adenocarcinoma. Sequenced here: peripheral blood mononuclear cells, sampled before any cancer treatment. The chain links TRBV19 with TRBJ2-5; 13 nucleotides in the junction match TRBD2. The bases read TGTGCCAGTAGTATAGCCTGGACTAGCGGGAGCGAGACCCAGTACTTC. It specifies CASSIAWTSGSETQYF.